Each of the 14 T cell receptor beta chains below was sequenced from the same sample in a study of T cells in Graves' hyperthyroidism and ophthalmopathy. RNA transcripts were the template for amplifying TCR beta CDR3 regions. The HTBI set primed first-round TCR CDR3 RT-PCR. TCRdb ran MiXCR on the multiplex PCR reads and lists one entry per CDR3 protein. Of around 340,000 distinct CDR3 sequences listed, about 18% were seen once; the top ten hold around 35%. What was sequenced was blood. These receptors all stem from a woman in her 30s with Graves' hyperthyroidism that later progressed to Graves' ophthalmopathy.

This clonotype was observed many times. The chain links TRBV3-1 to TRBJ2-7; 9 bases agree with TRBD2. V gave up 0 bases and J gave up 2 bases; unmatched junction bases: 2. The CDR3 totals 15 residues. CDR1 LGHDT and CDR2 YNNKEL come from the germline V gene (reference sequence). CDR3: CASSQDRLAAYEQYF. CDR3 coding DNA: TGTGCCAGCAGCCAAGATAGACTAGCGGCCTACGAGCAGTACTTC.

This clonotype was picked up a small number of times. CDR3 nucleotides: TGTGCCAGCAGCCAAGATGGTGCCTACGAGCAGTACTTC. As protein: CASSQDGAYEQYF. The chain is built from TRBV3-1 and TRBJ2-7; D remains ambiguous. V was clipped by 0 bases and J by 2 bases, with 5 bases between them. This CDR3 spans 13 amino acids. Germline-derived CDR1 and CDR2 are LGHDT and YNNKEL (reference sequence).

This clonotype was detected ten times or more. This chain joins TRBV28 and TRBJ1-4; no definite D call. Germline-derived CDR1 and CDR2 are MDHEN and SYDVKM. V lost 6 bases and J lost 5, with 16 bases in between. The CDR3 has 15 residues. For the CDR3, the DNA is TGTGCCAGCAGGGTGAGGACGGATAGGAATGAAAAACTGTTTTTT. Its protein product is CASRVRTDRNEKLFF.

In its sample, this clonotype was seen a few times. This chain links TRBV12-3 or TRBV12-4 with TRBJ1-1, with 8 bases aligning to TRBD1. The CDR3 length is 14 residues. Unmatched junction bases numbered 4, after V lost 7 bases and J lost 0 bases. The CDR3 bases are TGTGCCAGCACCTTGACAGGGGTGAACACTGAAGCTTTCTTT. This gives the protein CASTLTGVNTEAFF.

This clonotype came up many times. CDR3 sequence (DNA): TGTGCCATCAGTGGCGCCCCGGGACAGGGTAAGATCGGTGAGCAGTTCTTC. Its translation: CAISGAPGQGKIGEQFF. The chain joins TRBV10-3 to TRBJ2-1, with TRBD1 matching over 9 bases. CDR3 length: 17 residues. Looked up from germline, CDR1 is ENHRY and CDR2 is SYGVKD. V gave up 4 bases and J gave up 9 bases; unmatched junction bases: 16.

This clonotype has a count of ten or more. V usage is TRBV2 and J usage is TRBJ1-3; perhaps TRBD1 as D (6 bases). V gave up 7 bases and J gave up 5 bases, with 21 bases separating them. Germline V gene lookup returns CDR1 SNHLY and CDR2 FYNNEI. The CDR3 runs 16 residues. DNA of the CDR3: TGTGCCAGCACCACAGGGAGGCCAGGAGGACGAAACACCATATATTTT. Protein product: CASTTGRPGGRNTIYF.

This clonotype appeared many times. The chain links TRBV15 to TRBJ1-1, with D hard to call. The CDR3 contains 13 residues. Looked up from germline, CDR1 is LNHNV and CDR2 is YYDKDF (reference sequence). The V and J ends lost 3 bases and 6 bases respectively, with 11 bases between them. The chain's CDR3 is CATSSRGVPEAFF. CDR3 coding DNA: TGTGCCACCAGCAGTCGGGGTGTCCCTGAAGCTTTCTTT.

This clonotype was counted between two and nine times. The chain employs TRBV7-2 and TRBJ1-2; TRBD1 aligns across 9 bases. Unmatched junction bases numbered 10, after V lost 5 bases and J lost 6 bases. This CDR3 comprises 15 residues. Germline CDR1 and CDR2: SGHTA and FQGNSA. The chain's CDR3 is CASSAQPGTGNGYTF. The CDR3 DNA is TGTGCCAGCAGCGCGCAACCCGGGACAGGGAATGGCTACACCTTC.

In this sample, this clonotype turned up a few times. J is TRBJ2-4 and V is TRBV19; D unresolved. This CDR3 has 15 residues. Germline values: CDR1 LNHDA, CDR2 SQIVND (reference sequence). V was cut by 3 bases and J by 0 bases, with 9 bases left in between. CDR3 DNA sequence: TGTGCCAGTAGTATCAACAGACTAGCCAAAAACATTCAGTACTTC. Its translation: CASSINRLAKNIQYF.

This clonotype was seen many times. The chain couples TRBV6-1 to TRBJ1-6, with 11 bases fitting TRBD1. V trimming: 5 bases; J trimming: 10 bases; junction bases outside the gene matches: 7. CDR1 is MNHNS, CDR2 SASEGT, per germline. This CDR3 comprises 15 residues. The CDR3 region has the DNA TGTGCCAGCAGTAGCGGGACAGGGGGAAGCTCACCCCTCCACTTT. Translation: CASSSGTGGSSPLHF.

This clonotype has a count of ten or more. V gene TRBV6-1 combines with J gene TRBJ2-1; D possibly corresponds to TRBD1 (5 bases). Germline lookup yields CDR1 MNHNS and CDR2 SASEGT. Trimming left V 1 base short and J 0 bases short, with 7 bases between. This CDR3 comprises 15 residues. In DNA form, the CDR3 reads TGTGCCAGCAGTGAAGGGGGCGTCTCCTACAATGAGCAGTTCTTC. Translation: CASSEGGVSYNEQFF.

This clonotype was detected a few times. This chain uses TRBV7-8 with TRBJ1-5; D uncertain. V gave up 1 base and J gave up 3 bases, with 16 bases separating them. Per germline, CDR1 SGHVS and CDR2 FQNEAQ. The CDR3 has 17 residues. In DNA, the CDR3 is TGTGCCAGCAGCTTAGATCCCCGGCGAGCCTCCAATCAGCCCCAGCATTTT. It specifies CASSLDPRRASNQPQHF.

This clonotype has at least ten counts. The junction shows a germline mismatch at one end, possibly a read error. V is TRBV12-3 or TRBV12-4 and J is TRBJ1-2, with no clear D. CDR3 size: 15 residues. For the CDR3, the DNA is TGTGCCAGCAGCCCCCCGGGAGGAGAGGGCTATGGTTACACCTTC. It is translated as CASSPPGGEGYGYTF.

This clonotype has a count of ten or more. The DNA for the CDR3 is TGTGCCAGCTCGTACGGGGGGGGACGAGGAGAGACCCAGTACTTC. Protein: CASSYGGGRGETQYF. The V call is TRBV28, the J call TRBJ2-5, with 8 bases aligning to TRBD2. Germline V CDR1 and CDR2: MDHEN, SYDVKM. The CDR3 runs 15 residues. V dropped 8 bases and J dropped 4; count of bases not matched to a gene: 12.